This passage covers 19 T cell receptor beta chains from one sample sequenced in a study of T cell clonotyping in hematopoietic cell transplantation. Specified time point: recipient sample about 28 days before transplant, after cytoreduction. Assay used: immunoSEQ multiplex PCR; TCRdb lists only in-frame clones, some missing. This table holds 65,000 to 80,000 clones, almost 97% found once. This specimen was peripheral blood mononuclear cells, taken before stem cell transplant. The receptor source for this set is a woman in her 50s with acute myeloid leukemia. Some clones in this sample may be carry-over from other donors' samples.

Here the CDR3 reads CASSEVPGSFYGYTF. In DNA form, the CDR3 reads TGTGCCAGCAGTGAAGTTCCAGGTTCCTTCTATGGCTACACCTTC. The genes are TRBV6-1 and TRBJ1-2; D not resolved. The V and J ends lost 1 base and 4 bases respectively, with 13 bases between them. Germline V gene data show CDR1 as MNHNS and CDR2 as SASEGT. This CDR3 has 15 amino acids.

Comment on this clone: The sample contains more than one DNA sequence encoding this CDR3. This chain connects TRBV19 to TRBJ1-2; D may be TRBD1 (5 bases). Deletions cut 5 bases from V and 1 base from J, with 14 bases between. The length of the CDR3 is 15 residues. CDR1 is LNHDA, CDR2 SQIVND, per germline (reference sequence). CDR3 residues: CASSSGTAGNYGYTF. The CDR3 DNA is TGTGCCAGTAGTTCCGGGACGGCTGGTAACTATGGCTACACCTTC. The full variable domain, with the rest looked up from reference TRBV19 and TRBJ1-2, is DGGITQSPKYLFRKEGQNVTLSCEQNLNHDAMYWYRQDPGQGLRLIYYSQIVNDFQKGDIAEGYSVSREKKESFPLTVTSAQKNPTAFYLCASSSGTAGNYGYTFGSGTRLTVV.

The chain employs TRBV30 and TRBJ1-2; D not certain. The CDR3 loop spans 12 amino acids. Trimming shortened V by 4 bases and J by 8 bases, and 14 bases separated the two germline ends. Germline assignment: CDR1 GTSNPN and CDR2 SVGIG (reference sequence). This chain's CDR3 is CAWNPGPGGYTF. The CDR3, as DNA: TGTGCCTGGAATCCAGGACCGGGGGGCTACACCTTC.

The V call is TRBV25-1, the J call TRBJ2-1; 8 bases align to TRBD1. CDR3 length equals 16 residues. Germline CDR1 and CDR2: MGHDK and SYGVNS. Trimming took 6 bases from V and 6 from J; bases not matched to a gene: 13. CDR3 region: CASRGDRLGWGNEQFF. The DNA for the CDR3 is TGTGCCAGCAGGGGGGACAGGCTGGGATGGGGCAATGAGCAGTTCTTC.

The rearrangement joins TRBV7-6 to TRBJ2-7; either TRBD1 or TRBD2 may supply D (5 bases each). Germline V gives CDR1 SGHVS, CDR2 FNYEAQ. V lost 5 bases and J 5 bases, leaving 16 bases between the germline ends. There are 14 residues in the CDR3. The CDR3, as DNA: TGTGCCAGCAGCGACGGGCAGGGAGTCGACGAGCAGTACTTC. This encodes CASSDGQGVDEQYF.

V usage is TRBV5-5 and J usage is TRBJ2-3; D is ambiguous. There are 15 residues in the CDR3. The germline gives CDR1 SGHKS, CDR2 YYEKEE (reference sequence). The V and J ends lost 0 bases and 0 bases respectively, with 8 bases between them. CDR3 DNA: TGTGCCAGCAGCTTGGACAGTGCTAGCACAGATACGCAGTATTTT. Its protein is CASSLDSASTDTQYF. The entire variable domain, with the rest obtained from reference TRBV5-5 and TRBJ2-3, is as follows: DAGVTQSPTHLIKTRGQQVTLRCSPISGHKSVSWYQQVLGQGPQFIFQYYEKEERGRGNFPDRFSARQFPNYSSELNVNALLLGDSALYLCASSLDSASTDTQYFGPGTRLTVL.

This rearrangement joins TRBV9 to TRBJ1-5; weak D call: TRBD1 (5 bases). The CDR3 covers 19 residues. Germline V gives CDR1 SGDLS, CDR2 YYNGEE. V shed 5 bases and J shed 1 base, with 25 bases lying between them. As DNA, the CDR3 is TGTGCCAGCAGACTGCTTCGGGCAGGGCCCGATTCGAGCAATCAGCCCCAGCATTTT. Translating it yields CASRLLRAGPDSSNQPQHF.

The chain has TRBV10-3 and TRBJ2-7; 7 bases are shared with TRBD1. The germline CDR1 and CDR2 sequences are ENHRY and SYGVKD. The ends lost 2 bases at V and 5 bases at J; junction bases unmatched: 21. The CDR3 is made up of 19 amino acids. The CDR3 DNA reads as TGTGCCATCAGTGAGAGAAATCCCATACAGGGGCGCTACCCCCACGAGCAGTACTTC. Its protein product is CAISERNPIQGRYPHEQYF.

This clone was seen just once. The chain carries TRBV11-2 and TRBJ2-1; D may be TRBD1 (5 bases). Germline CDR1 is SGHAT and CDR2 is FQNNGV. V dropped 3 bases and J dropped 11 bases, with 8 bases sitting between them. This CDR3 is 11 amino acids long. The CDR3 sequence is CASSLGQQQFF. CDR3 bases: TGTGCCAGCAGCTTGGGGCAGCAGCAGTTCTTC.

The V call is TRBV2, the J call TRBJ1-5; weak D call: TRBD1 (5 bases). V lost 5 bases and J 0 bases, leaving 14 bases between the germline ends. CDR1 is SNHLY, CDR2 FYNNEI, per germline. The CDR3 length is 16 residues. As DNA, the CDR3 is TGTGCCAGCAGTCCCCCACGGGGCGATAGCAATCAGCCCCAGCATTTT. This encodes CASSPPRGDSNQPQHF.

The gene calls are TRBV6-6 and TRBJ1-5; TRBD1 is a possible D gene (5 bases). CDR3 length: 13 residues. V lost 2 bases to trimming and J lost 12 bases, with 14 bases between them. Germline V CDR1 and CDR2: MNHNY, SVGAGI (reference sequence). The CDR3 nucleotides read TGTGCCAGCAGTTACCGAGGCAGGGAGCACCAGCATTTT. The encoded protein is CASSYRGREHQHF.

The chain employs TRBV29-1 and TRBJ2-7; D perhaps matches TRBD2 (5 bases). Trimming shortened V by 4 bases and J by 1 base, and 5 bases separated the two germline ends. Germline V gene lookup returns CDR1 SQVTM and CDR2 ANQGSEA. CDR3 length: 11 residues. The CDR3 DNA follows: TGCAGCGTTGGAGGGTCCTACGAGCAGTACTTC. Protein product: CSVGGSYEQYF.

The chain uses TRBV30 and TRBJ1-5; D is perhaps TRBD1 (5 bases). The V end was cut by 4 bases, the J end by 7 bases, with 14 bases between. CDR3 length: 13 amino acids. The V gene's germline CDR1 is GTSNPN and CDR2 SVGIG (reference sequence). The CDR3 DNA sequence: TGTGCCTGGAAGGGTGGGTGGGACCAGCCCCAGCATTTT. Protein: CAWKGGWDQPQHF.

The genes are TRBV19 and TRBJ2-1; D is undetermined. V was trimmed by 6 bases and J by 5 bases, leaving 8 bases between them. Germline V gene data show CDR1 as LNHDA and CDR2 as SQIVND (reference sequence). The CDR3 consists of 12 residues. The CDR3 DNA reads as TGTGCCAGTAGCCAAAATAACAATGAGCAGTTCTTC. This sequence encodes CASSQNNNEQFF.

For this clone: Its ends do not fully match the called genes, so a read error is possible. The chain is built from TRBV11-2 and TRBJ2-7; 12 bases match TRBD2. CDR3 length: 15 amino acids. The germline V gene has CDR1 SGHAT and CDR2 FQNNGV. CDR3 protein: CASSLTSGSSDEQYF. The CDR3 nucleotides are TGTGCCAGCAGCTTGACTAGCGGGAGCTCCGACGAGCAGTACTTC. Full variable domain (remainder filled in from reference TRBV11-2 and TRBJ2-7): EAGVAQSPRYKIIEKRQSVAFWCNPISGHATLYWYQQILGQGPKLLIQFQNNGVVDDSQLPKDRFSAERLKGVDSTLKIQPAKLEDSAVYLCASSLTSGSSDEQYFGPGTRLTVT.

This sequence joins TRBV19 and TRBJ1-1; TRBD1 aligns across 9 bases. CDR3 length: 15 residues. The trim removed 6 bases at V and 1 base at J, leaving 6 bases unmatched. Germline V CDR1 and CDR2: LNHDA, SQIVND (reference sequence). The CDR3 nucleotides are TGTGCCAGTAGCAAACAGGGGGCAGGGAACACTGAAGCTTTCTTT. This gives the protein CASSKQGAGNTEAFF.

The chain joins TRBV6-6 to TRBJ2-7; D is perhaps TRBD2 (6 bases). The CDR3 extends over 15 amino acids. V was clipped by 6 bases and J by 0 bases, with 15 bases between them. The V gene's germline CDR1 is MNHNY and CDR2 SVGAGI (reference sequence). CDR3 sequence (DNA): TGTGCCAGCAGGCTCGGAGGGCCGGGCTCCTACGAGCAGTACTTC. This codes for CASRLGGPGSYEQYF.

The chain recombines TRBV7-9 with TRBJ1-1; D is perhaps TRBD1 (5 bases). The CDR3 has 13 residues. Deletions cut 3 bases from V and 5 bases from J, with 10 bases between. From germline, CDR1 is SEHNR and CDR2 FQNEAQ (reference sequence). The CDR3 sequence is CASSFPGETEAFF. The CDR3, as DNA: TGTGCCAGCAGCTTCCCGGGGGAGACTGAAGCTTTCTTT.

In this sample, this clone turned up a few times. This CDR3 reads CASSMGRWDEQYF. CDR3 bases: TGTGCCAGTAGTATGGGCAGATGGGACGAGCAGTACTTC. The rearrangement uses TRBV19 and TRBJ2-7; no clear D. The length of the CDR3 is 13 residues. V was trimmed by 3 bases and J by 5 bases, leaving 11 bases between them. CDR1 and CDR2 from the germline V gene are LNHDA and SQIVND (reference sequence).